This entry features one TCR beta chain sequence. The antigen remains undetermined. The CDR3 totals 13 residues. V lost 1 base to trimming and J lost 2 bases, with 5 bases between them. Germline CDR1 is SGHVS and CDR2 is FQNEAQ. Sequencing was preceded by expansion of antigen-specific CD4+ T cells with viral peptide pools in the ViraFEST assay. The culture ran for approximately 10 days before CD4+ T cells were isolated. Two-dose BNT162b2 or mRNA-1273 vaccination was given to participants. In the vaccine recipients, nucleocapsid antibodies were negative and there was no prior SARS-CoV-2 infection. Fewer than 2.5 million PBMC were seeded per well and grown in the presence of around 10 IU/ml IL-2 and about 10 ug/ml peptides. This specimen comes from a study of vaccination effects on CD4 cells after COVID-19. Study observations and caveats: Researchers reported few convalescent patients and no early post-infection timepoints in the study. Infection- and vaccine-induced clones contracted markedly late after vaccination.

Here immunoSEQ multiplex PCR was the method, and the copy in TCRdb shows in-frame clones only, minus some. This table holds some 30,000 clones, roughly 80% found once. This TCR was recovered from a human donor who received a COVID-19 vaccine. Some clones in this sample may be carry-over from other donors' samples. The starting material was CD4+ T cells from PBMCs cultured with SARS-CoV-2 spike peptides, obtained after COVID-19 vaccination. The chain links TRBV7-8 to TRBJ1-2; a weak D match, TRBD1 (5 bases). CDR3 in DNA: TGTGCCAGCAGCTTAGGACAGAACTATGGCTACACCTTC. Its translation: CASSLGQNYGYTF.